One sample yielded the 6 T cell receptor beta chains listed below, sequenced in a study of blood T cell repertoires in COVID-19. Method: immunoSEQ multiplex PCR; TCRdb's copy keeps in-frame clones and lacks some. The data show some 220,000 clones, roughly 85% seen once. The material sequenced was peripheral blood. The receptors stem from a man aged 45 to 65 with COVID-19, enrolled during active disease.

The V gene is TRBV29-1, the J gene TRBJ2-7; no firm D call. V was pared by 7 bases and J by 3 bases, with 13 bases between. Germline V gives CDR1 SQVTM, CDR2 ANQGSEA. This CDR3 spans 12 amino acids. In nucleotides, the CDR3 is TGCAGCGCCCGAACCACAAGCTACGAGCAGTACTTC. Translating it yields CSARTTSYEQYF.

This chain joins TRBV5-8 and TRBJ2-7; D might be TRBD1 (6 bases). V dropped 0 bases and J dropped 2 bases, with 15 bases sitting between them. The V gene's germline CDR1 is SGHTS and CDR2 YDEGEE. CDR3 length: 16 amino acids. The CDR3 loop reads CASSLGVRDNAYEQYF. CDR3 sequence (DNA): TGTGCCAGCAGCTTGGGGGTCCGGGACAACGCCTACGAGCAGTACTTC.

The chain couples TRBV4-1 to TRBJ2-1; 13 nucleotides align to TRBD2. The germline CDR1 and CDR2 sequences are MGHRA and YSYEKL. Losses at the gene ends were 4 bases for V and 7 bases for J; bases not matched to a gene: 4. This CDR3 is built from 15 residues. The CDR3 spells CASSLRTSGGNEQFF. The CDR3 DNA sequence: TGCGCCAGCAGCCTCCGGACTAGCGGGGGTAATGAGCAGTTCTTC.

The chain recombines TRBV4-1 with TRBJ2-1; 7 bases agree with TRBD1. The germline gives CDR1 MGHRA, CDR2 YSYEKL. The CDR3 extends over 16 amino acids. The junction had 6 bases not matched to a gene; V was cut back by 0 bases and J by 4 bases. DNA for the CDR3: TGCGCCAGCAGCCAAGACGAGACAGGGATATACAATGAGCAGTTCTTC. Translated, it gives CASSQDETGIYNEQFF.

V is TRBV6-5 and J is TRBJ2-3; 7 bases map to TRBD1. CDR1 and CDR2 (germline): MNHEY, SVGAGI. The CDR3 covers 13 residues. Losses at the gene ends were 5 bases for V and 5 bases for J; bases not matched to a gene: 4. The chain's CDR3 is CASSRGGEDTQYF. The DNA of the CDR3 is TGTGCCAGCAGTCGAGGGGGCGAAGATACGCAGTATTTT.

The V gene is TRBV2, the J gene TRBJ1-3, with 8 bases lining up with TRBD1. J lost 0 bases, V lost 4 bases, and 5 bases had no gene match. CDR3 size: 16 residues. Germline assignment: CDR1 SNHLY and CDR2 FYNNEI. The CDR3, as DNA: TGTGCCAGCAGTGCTCAGGGGGCGAGCTCTGGAAACACCATATATTTT. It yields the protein CASSAQGASSGNTIYF.